The present T cell receptor beta chain was sequenced within a study of blood T cell repertoires in COVID-19. Assay used: immunoSEQ multiplex PCR; TCRdb lists only in-frame clones, some missing. The data hold about 120,000 clones, with roughly three quarters observed a single time. Germline V gene data show CDR1 as MNHEY and CDR2 as SVGEGT. The CDR3 is made up of 15 amino acids. The junction had 6 bases not matched to a gene; V was cut back by 2 bases and J by 3 bases. The specimen sequenced was peripheral blood. The V call is TRBV6-2 or TRBV6-3, the J call TRBJ1-2; 7 bases are a match to TRBD1. The sequence derives from a human donor in a cohort sampled during active COVID-19. The CDR3 DNA is TGTGCCAGCAGTTACCCGACAGGGCTGGACTATGGCTACACCTTC. Protein product: CASSYPTGLDYGYTF.